This paragraph covers one T cell receptor (beta chain) sequence. TCRdb independently ran MiXCR on the 5' RACE reads; one entry per CDR3 protein. There are more than 400,000 distinct CDR3 sequences in the sample; about 16% occur only once, and roughly 0.4% lies in the top ten. The data originate from a study of identical twins. The same sample was also studied in work on yellow fever vaccine responses in identical twins.

This TCR came from a young woman in good health. Sequencing was carried out using CD4+ T cells sorted from blood.

The CDR3 sequence: CAISERNGTTDTQYF. Written as DNA, the CDR3 is TGTGCCATCAGTGAGCGTAATGGGACCACAGATACGCAGTATTTT. The chain links TRBV10-3 to TRBJ2-3; D may match TRBD1 or TRBD2 (5 bases each). The CDR3 has 15 residues. V was pared by 2 bases and J by 2 bases, with 11 bases between. Germline assignment: CDR1 ENHRY and CDR2 SYGVKD.